This T cell receptor (beta chain) was documented in a study of T cell changes during pregnancy in multiple sclerosis. The assay was immunoSEQ multiplex PCR, and TCRdb's table has in-frame clones only and misses some. The table lists about 52,000 clones, over 80% of them singletons. Germline V gene sequence: CDR1 SQVTM, CDR2 ANQGSEA. V lost 6 bases, J lost 8 bases, and 16 bases lay in between. This CDR3 comprises 12 residues. This clone ranks as medium-sized (0.01 to 0.1%). The chain carries TRBV29-1 and TRBJ1-2, with D possibly TRBD1 on 5 matching bases. The source material was CD4+ T cells from peripheral blood mononuclear cells, sampled in the third trimester of pregnancy. The sequence was collected from a female donor with multiple sclerosis, enrolled in a pregnancy study. The CDR3 DNA reads as TGCAGCGTCGCCGACAGTGCCGAGGGCTACACCTTC. Its protein is CSVADSAEGYTF.